This T cell receptor (beta chain) was retrieved from a study of cytomegalovirus exposure and HLA in healthy donors. Findings and caveats of the study: An ancestry cluster, one associated with Asian ancestry, reportedly showed fewer N-insertions than the roughly 670-donor mean in a later analysis.

PCR was performed using 60 Vbeta and 13 Jbeta primers. Method: immunoSEQ multiplex PCR; TCRdb's copy keeps in-frame clones and lacks some. The sample has fewer than 100,000 clones; over 65% are singletons. Germline CDR1 and CDR2: SGHNT and YYREEE (reference sequence). Trimming removed 1 base from V and 5 bases from J, with 12 bases in between. The CDR3 consists of 14 residues. Concerning this clone: The antigen is unknown.

The donors comprised healthy bone marrow donors. Sequencing was done on a sample of PBMCs. The source is a woman aged 55-70 years in good health and CMV-seronegative. The chain combines TRBV5-4 with TRBJ2-5; perhaps TRBD2 as D (5 bases). The CDR3 region has the DNA TGTGCCAGCAGCTTGTCCCGGGATTTGGAGACCCAGTACTTC. It specifies CASSLSRDLETQYF.